This note documents a single TCR beta chain sequence. This sample was included in a study of blood T cell repertoires in COVID-19. On the study more broadly: Whether acute or convalescent, the COVID-19 samples came from the United States, Italy and Spain.

In the original analysis: Amplifying reference gene primers gave estimates of nucleated cell counts. The repertoire was sequenced with immunoSEQ multiplex PCR; TCRdb's copy has only in-frame clones and lacks some. For V, J and clone size, that table is used; D and trimming come from the DNA. The repertoire holds about 300,000 clones, with 70% to 90% as singletons. Per the germline V gene, CDR1 is LNHDA and CDR2 is SQIVND (reference sequence). V lost 5 bases, J lost 0 bases, and 15 bases stayed unmatched. This CDR3 has 18 amino acids. The sample was peripheral blood. The chain carries TRBV19 and TRBJ1-1; 7 positions match TRBD1. The clonotype was recovered from a woman in her 30s who had recovered from COVID-19. The CDR3 is CASSRLFGRGAMNTEAFF. Written as DNA, the CDR3 is TGTGCCAGTAGTCGCCTATTTGGCAGGGGGGCGATGAACACTGAAGCTTTCTTT.